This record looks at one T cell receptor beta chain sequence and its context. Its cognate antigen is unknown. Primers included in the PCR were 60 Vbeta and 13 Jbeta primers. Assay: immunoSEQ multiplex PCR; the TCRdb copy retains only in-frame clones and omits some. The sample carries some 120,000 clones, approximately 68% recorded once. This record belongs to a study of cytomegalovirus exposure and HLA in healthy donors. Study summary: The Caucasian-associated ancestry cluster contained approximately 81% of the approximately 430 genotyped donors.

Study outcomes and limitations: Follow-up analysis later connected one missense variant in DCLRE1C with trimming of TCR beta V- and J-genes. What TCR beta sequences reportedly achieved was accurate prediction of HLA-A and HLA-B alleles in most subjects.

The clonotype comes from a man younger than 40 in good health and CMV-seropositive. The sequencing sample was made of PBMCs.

The DNA for the CDR3 is TGTGCCAGCAGCCGAGGAAGGTCCCTGACAGGGATGAGGACAGATACGCAGTATTTT. This translates into CASSRGRSLTGMRTDTQYF. The chain combines TRBV7-2 with TRBJ2-3, with TRBD1 matching 7 bases. After removal of 5 bases from V and 3 bases from J, the junction contained 20 bases not matched to a gene. CDR3 size: 19 residues. Germline CDR1 and CDR2: SGHTA and FQGNSA.